The 13 T cell receptor beta chains below come from one sample, sequenced in a study of shared clonotypes between healthy human individuals. Repertoires were generated with immunoSEQ multiplex PCR, while TCRdb's copy carries only in-frame clones and drops some. The repertoire holds nearly 1,000,000 clones, with around three quarters as singletons. The sample consisted of memory CD4+ T cells sorted from blood. The subset: CD45RA-negative fraction. These receptors originate from a man aged 18 to 30 in good health.

This sequence joins TRBV7-2 and TRBJ1-2, with D possibly matching TRBD1 (6 bases). Trimming removed 5 bases from V and 7 bases from J, with 17 bases in between. The CDR3 is 14 amino acids. Germline V lookup: CDR1 SGHTA, CDR2 FQGNSA. The CDR3 sequence is CASSARGGSFGYTF. CDR3 coding DNA: TGTGCCAGCAGCGCCCGGGGGGGCTCTTTTGGCTACACCTTC. The complete variable domain, with remaining parts taken from reference TRBV7-2 and TRBJ1-2, reads GAGVSQSPSNKVTEKGKDVELRCDPISGHTALYWYRQSLGQGLEFLIYFQGNSAPDKSGLPSDRFSAERTGGSVSTLTIQRTQQEDSAVYLCASSARGGSFGYTFGSGTRLTVV.

The chain links TRBV10-3 to TRBJ1-1; tentative D call: TRBD1 (5 bases). Germline CDR1 reads ENHRY; CDR2 reads SYGVKD. V dropped 4 bases and J dropped 11 bases, with 17 bases sitting between them. This CDR3 is built from 13 residues. The DNA of the CDR3 is TGTGCCATCAGTGGGGACGCTTACCTTGGGGCTTTCTTT. Amino acids: CAISGDAYLGAFF.

V and J are TRBV11-2 and TRBJ1-3; D is unresolved. There are 17 residues in the CDR3. Trimming stripped 5 bases from V and 2 bases from J, with 19 bases between. Germline CDR1 reads SGHAT; CDR2 reads FQNNGV. The CDR3 spells CASSPSPDYRPGNTIYF. CDR3 nucleotides: TGTGCCAGCAGCCCCAGTCCGGACTATCGGCCTGGAAACACCATATATTTT.

This clone was recorded many times. The chain uses TRBV4-2 and TRBJ1-2; D may be TRBD1 (5 bases). Trimming stripped 1 base from V and 0 bases from J, with 9 bases between. CDR1 LGHNA and CDR2 YNFKEQ come from the germline V gene. The CDR3 loop spans 15 amino acids. CDR3 in amino acids: CASSQVGGANYGYTF. DNA for the CDR3: TGTGCCAGCAGCCAAGTGGGGGGAGCTAACTATGGCTACACCTTC.

With regard to this clone: This may come from a read error, since a much larger clone is one base off. The chain joins TRBV5-6 to TRBJ2-7; D is tentatively TRBD1 or TRBD2 (5 bases each). The germline V gene encodes CDR1 SGHDT and CDR2 YYEEEE. CDR3 length: 14 amino acids. The V end lost 0 bases, the J end lost 3 bases, and 10 bases lay between the germline ends. The CDR3, as DNA: TGTGCCAGCAGCTTGGATGCAGGGAGCTACGAGCAGTACTTC. This translates into CASSLDAGSYEQYF.

The chain has TRBV12-5 and TRBJ2-7, with 8 bases aligning to TRBD1. The CDR3 is 13 amino acids. Germline V gene lookup returns CDR1 LGHNT and CDR2 FRNRAP. V gave up 6 bases and J gave up 3 bases; unmatched junction bases: 4. This CDR3 is CASGLGQGYEQYF. CDR3 bases: TGTGCTAGTGGCCTTGGACAGGGCTACGAGCAGTACTTC. Full variable domain (outside the CDR3, taken from reference TRBV12-5 and TRBJ2-7): DARVTQTPRHKVTEMGQEVTMRCQPILGHNTVFWYRQTMMQGLELLAYFRNRAPLDDSGMPKDRFSAEMPDATLATLKIQPSEPRDSAVYFCASGLGQGYEQYFGPGTRLTVT.

Concerning this clone itself: Other nucleotide sequences in the sample specify the same CDR3. This chain links TRBV19 with TRBJ2-6, with no clear D. Trimming stripped 3 bases from V and 0 bases from J, with 0 bases between. Germline loops: CDR1 LNHDA, CDR2 SQIVND (reference sequence). The CDR3 covers 13 residues. CDR3 region: CASSISGANVLTF. Written as DNA, the CDR3 is TGTGCCAGTAGTATCTCTGGGGCCAACGTCCTGACTTTC.

The V and J genes are TRBV10-1 and TRBJ2-7; D unresolved. The CDR3 has 15 residues. V was shortened by 0 bases and J by 2 bases, with 11 bases between the two germline ends. CDR1 and CDR2 (germline): WNHNN, SYGVQD (reference sequence). This chain's CDR3 is CASSESSARTYEQYF. The CDR3 DNA follows: TGCGCCAGCAGTGAGTCCTCTGCGCGGACCTACGAGCAGTACTTC.

The table lists this clone with many counts. The rearrangement uses TRBV9 and TRBJ1-3; D gene uncertain. The CDR3 is 15 amino acids. CDR1 is SGDLS and CDR2 is YYNGEE in the germline V gene. The V end was cut by 4 bases, the J end by 0 bases, with 11 bases between. The chain's CDR3 is CASSLDGFSGNTIYF. The CDR3 coding sequence is TGTGCCAGCAGCCTGGACGGGTTCTCTGGAAACACCATATATTTT.

The chain carries TRBV5-4 and TRBJ2-1; D is uncertain. Trimming took off 4 bases at V and 2 bases at J, with 7 bases between the two ends. Germline-derived CDR1 and CDR2 are SGHNT and YYREEE (reference sequence). CDR3 length: 13 residues. CDR3 DNA: TGTGCCAGCAGCGGACGGGCCTACAATGAGCAGTTCTTC. It encodes CASSGRAYNEQFF.

The chain is built from TRBV19 and TRBJ1-5; no clear D. The CDR3 runs to 14 residues. V gave up 5 bases and J gave up 11 bases, with 19 bases separating them. CDR1 and CDR2 (germline): LNHDA, SQIVND (reference sequence). CDR3 sequence: CASSPRWTEGTQHF. CDR3 DNA sequence: TGTGCCAGTAGTCCCCGTTGGACGGAAGGGACCCAGCATTTT.

About this clone itself: The sample has other DNA sequences that encode this CDR3 too. The chain carries TRBV5-4 and TRBJ2-3; 9 nucleotides align to TRBD2. The J segment lost 4 bases and the V segment lost 2 bases, leaving 5 bases of the junction unmatched. CDR1 and CDR2 (germline): SGHNT, YYREEE (reference sequence). The CDR3 is made up of 15 amino acids. CDR3 bases: TGTGCCAGCAGCTTCGGCGGGGGGGCCTCAGATACGCAGTATTTT. This gives the protein CASSFGGGASDTQYF. The whole variable domain, filled in from reference TRBV5-4 and TRBJ2-3, reads ETGVTQSPTHLIKTRGQQVTLRCSSQSGHNTVSWYQQALGQGPQFIFQYYREEENGRGNFPPRFSGLQFPNYSSELNVNALELDDSALYLCASSFGGGASDTQYFGPGTRLTVL.

The chain uses TRBV28 and TRBJ2-2; TRBD1 is a possible D gene (5 bases). Germline V gene sequence: CDR1 MDHEN, CDR2 SYDVKM. The CDR3 has 14 amino acids. V lost 10 bases and J 0 bases, leaving 12 bases between the germline ends. CDR3 sequence (DNA): TGTGCCACCCTTGACAGAGCGAACACCGGGGAGCTGTTTTTT. Protein product: CATLDRANTGELFF.